This TCR beta chain was captured by sequencing in a study of regulatory T cells in long-lasting Graves disease. Time point: persistent/refractory GD, antithyroid drugs over 5 years with positive TRAb. PBMC-derived RNA was used for the TCR library. The CDR3 runs 16 residues. Germline loops: CDR1 LNHDA, CDR2 SQIVND (reference sequence). V lost 5 bases, J lost 5 bases, and 19 bases lay in between. Sequencing libraries for TCR beta were prepared with iRepertoire HTBI primers and Arm-PCR of CDR3 regions. TCRdb reprocessed the multiplex PCR reads with MiXCR, giving one entry per CDR3 protein. Of fewer than 400,000 distinct CDR3 sequences in the sample, about 20% were seen once.

Sequencing used peripheral blood mononuclear cells (PBMCs), obtained when the disease was refractory, from a patient treated with antithyroid drugs. The TCR sequence derives from a female donor with Graves disease. The chain carries TRBV19 and TRBJ1-5; weak D call: TRBD1 (5 bases). This CDR3 is CASSVDRLKGYQPQHF. DNA for the CDR3: TGTGCCAGTAGTGTCGACAGACTGAAGGGGTATCAGCCCCAGCATTTT.